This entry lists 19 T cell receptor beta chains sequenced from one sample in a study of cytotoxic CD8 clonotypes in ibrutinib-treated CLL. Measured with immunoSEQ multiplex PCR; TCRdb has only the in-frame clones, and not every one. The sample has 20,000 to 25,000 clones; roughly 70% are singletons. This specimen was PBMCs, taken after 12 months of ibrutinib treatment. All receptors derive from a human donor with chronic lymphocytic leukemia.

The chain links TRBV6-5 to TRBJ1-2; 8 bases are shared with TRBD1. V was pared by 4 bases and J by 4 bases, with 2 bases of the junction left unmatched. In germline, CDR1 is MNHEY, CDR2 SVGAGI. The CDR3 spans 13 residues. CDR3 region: CASSLQGGYGYTF. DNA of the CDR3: TGTGCCAGCAGTTTACAGGGGGGCTATGGCTACACCTTC.

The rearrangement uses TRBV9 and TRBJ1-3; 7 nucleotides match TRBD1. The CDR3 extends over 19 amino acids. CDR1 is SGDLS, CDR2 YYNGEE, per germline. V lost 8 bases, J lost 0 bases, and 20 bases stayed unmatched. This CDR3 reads CASTQGGLGISASGNTIYF. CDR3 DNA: TGTGCCAGTACCCAGGGGGGGCTGGGGATCAGCGCCTCTGGAAACACCATATATTTT.

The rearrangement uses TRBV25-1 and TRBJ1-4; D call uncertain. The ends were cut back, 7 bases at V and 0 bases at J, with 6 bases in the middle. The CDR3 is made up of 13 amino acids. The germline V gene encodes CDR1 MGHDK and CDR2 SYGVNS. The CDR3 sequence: CASIRATNEKLFF. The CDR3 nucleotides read TGTGCCAGCATAAGGGCAACTAATGAAAAACTGTTTTTT.

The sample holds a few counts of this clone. CDR3 sequence (DNA): TGTGCCAGCAGTGACTGGAACCGGGACAGGGACCACGAGCAGTACTTC. It yields the protein CASSDWNRDRDHEQYF. The chain joins TRBV6-1 to TRBJ2-7, with TRBD1 matching over 9 bases. The CDR3 is 16 residues long. V shed 3 bases, J shed 5 bases, and the junction held 11 bases outside the gene matches. Germline V gene data show CDR1 as MNHNS and CDR2 as SASEGT.

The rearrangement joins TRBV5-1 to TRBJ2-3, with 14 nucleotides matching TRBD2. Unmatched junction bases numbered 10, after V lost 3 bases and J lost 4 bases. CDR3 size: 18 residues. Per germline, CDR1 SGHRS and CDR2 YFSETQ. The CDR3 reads CASSSPPGLAGVPDTQYF. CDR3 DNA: TGCGCCAGCAGCTCCCCTCCGGGACTAGCGGGGGTTCCAGATACGCAGTATTTT.

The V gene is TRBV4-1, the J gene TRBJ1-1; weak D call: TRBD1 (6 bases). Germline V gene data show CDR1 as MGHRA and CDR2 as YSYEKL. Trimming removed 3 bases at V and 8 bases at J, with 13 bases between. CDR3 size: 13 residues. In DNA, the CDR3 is TGCGCCAGCAGCCAGTGGGCCGGGACAGAAGCTTTCTTT. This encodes CASSQWAGTEAFF.

CDR3 nucleotide sequence: TGTGCCAGCAGTTTACCGGGACCCAATGAGCAGTTCTTC. Protein sequence: CASSLPGPNEQFF. The genes are TRBV27 and TRBJ2-1, with D perhaps being TRBD1 or TRBD2 (5 bases each). This CDR3 has 13 residues. Trimming shortened V by 2 bases and J by 6 bases, and 8 bases separated the two germline ends. The germline gives CDR1 MNHEY, CDR2 SMNVEV (reference sequence).

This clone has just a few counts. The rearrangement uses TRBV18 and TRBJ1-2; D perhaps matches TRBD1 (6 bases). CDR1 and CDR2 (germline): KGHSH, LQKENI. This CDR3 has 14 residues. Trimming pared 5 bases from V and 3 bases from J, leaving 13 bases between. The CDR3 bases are TGTGCCAGCTCATCGGGACAACACGACTATGGCTACACCTTC. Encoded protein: CASSSGQHDYGYTF.

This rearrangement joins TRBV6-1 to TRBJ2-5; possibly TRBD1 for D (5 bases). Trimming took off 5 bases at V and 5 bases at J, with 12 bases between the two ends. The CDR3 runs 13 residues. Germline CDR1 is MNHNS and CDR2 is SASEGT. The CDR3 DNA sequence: TGTGCCAGCAGTAGGTGGCAGGGCGAGACCCAGTACTTC. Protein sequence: CASSRWQGETQYF.

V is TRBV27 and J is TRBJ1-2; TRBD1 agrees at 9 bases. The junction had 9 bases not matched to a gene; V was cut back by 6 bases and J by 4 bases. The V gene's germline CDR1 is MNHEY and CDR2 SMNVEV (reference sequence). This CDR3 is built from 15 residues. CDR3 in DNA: TGTGCCAGCAGAAAACAGGGGGCGCGGGGCTATGGCTACACCTTC. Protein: CASRKQGARGYGYTF.

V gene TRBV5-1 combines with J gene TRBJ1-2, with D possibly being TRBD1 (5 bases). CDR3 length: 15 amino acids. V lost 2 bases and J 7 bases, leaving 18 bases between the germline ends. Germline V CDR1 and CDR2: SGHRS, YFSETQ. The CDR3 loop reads CASSFGRGDWGGYTF. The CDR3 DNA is TGCGCCAGCAGCTTTGGCCGGGGGGACTGGGGTGGCTACACCTTC. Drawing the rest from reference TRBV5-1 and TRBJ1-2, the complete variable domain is KAGVTQTPRYLIKTRGQQVTLSCSPISGHRSVSWYQQTPGQGLQFLFEYFSETQRNKGNFPGRFSGRQFSNSRSEMNVSTLELGDSALYLCASSFGRGDWGGYTFGSGTRLTVV.

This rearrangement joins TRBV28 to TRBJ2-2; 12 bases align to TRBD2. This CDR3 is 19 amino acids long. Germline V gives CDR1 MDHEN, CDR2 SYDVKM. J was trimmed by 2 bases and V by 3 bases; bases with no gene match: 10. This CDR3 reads CASSFTATSGGVNTGELFF. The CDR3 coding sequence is TGTGCCAGCAGTTTTACCGCGACTAGCGGGGGAGTTAACACCGGGGAGCTGTTTTTT.

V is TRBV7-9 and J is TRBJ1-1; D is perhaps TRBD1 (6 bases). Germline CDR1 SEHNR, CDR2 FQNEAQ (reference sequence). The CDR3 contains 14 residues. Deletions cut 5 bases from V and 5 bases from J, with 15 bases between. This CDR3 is CASSPAGAGTEAFF. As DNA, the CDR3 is TGTGCCAGCAGCCCGGCGGGGGCGGGAACTGAAGCTTTCTTT. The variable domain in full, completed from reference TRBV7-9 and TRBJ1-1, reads DTGVSQNPRHKITKRGQNVTFRCDPISEHNRLYWYRQTLGQGPEFLTYFQNEAQLEKSRLLSDRFSAERPKGSFSTLEIQRTEQGDSAMYLCASSPAGAGTEAFFGQGTRLTVV.

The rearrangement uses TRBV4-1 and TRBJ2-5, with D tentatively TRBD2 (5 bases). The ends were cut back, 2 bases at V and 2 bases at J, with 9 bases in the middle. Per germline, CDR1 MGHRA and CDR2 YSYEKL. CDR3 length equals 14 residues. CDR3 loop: CASSQSTGQETQYF. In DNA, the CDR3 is TGCGCCAGCAGCCAAAGTACGGGGCAAGAGACCCAGTACTTC.

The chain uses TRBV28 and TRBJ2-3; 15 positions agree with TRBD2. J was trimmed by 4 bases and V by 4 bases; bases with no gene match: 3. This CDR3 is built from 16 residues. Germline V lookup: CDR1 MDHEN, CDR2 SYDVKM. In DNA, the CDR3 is TGTGCCAGCAGTTCCCGGACTAGCGGGGGGGCAGATACGCAGTATTTT. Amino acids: CASSSRTSGGADTQYF. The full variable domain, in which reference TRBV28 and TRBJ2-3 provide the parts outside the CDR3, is DVKVTQSSRYLVKRTGEKVFLECVQDMDHENMFWYRQDPGLGLRLIYFSYDVKMKEKGDIPEGYSVSREKKERFSLILESASTNQTSMYLCASSSRTSGGADTQYFGPGTRLTVL.

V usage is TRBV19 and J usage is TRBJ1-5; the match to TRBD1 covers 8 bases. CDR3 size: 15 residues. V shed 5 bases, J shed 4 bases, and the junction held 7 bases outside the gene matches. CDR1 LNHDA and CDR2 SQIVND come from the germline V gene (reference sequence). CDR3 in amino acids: CASSVGQVENQPQHF. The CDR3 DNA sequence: TGTGCCAGTAGTGTGGGACAGGTAGAGAATCAGCCCCAGCATTTT.

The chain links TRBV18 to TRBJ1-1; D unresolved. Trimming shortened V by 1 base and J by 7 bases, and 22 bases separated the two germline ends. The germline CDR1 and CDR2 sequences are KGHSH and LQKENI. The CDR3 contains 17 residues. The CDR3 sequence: CASSPQSEGSNPFEAFF. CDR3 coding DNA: TGTGCCAGCTCACCACAGTCCGAAGGGTCTAACCCATTTGAAGCTTTCTTT.

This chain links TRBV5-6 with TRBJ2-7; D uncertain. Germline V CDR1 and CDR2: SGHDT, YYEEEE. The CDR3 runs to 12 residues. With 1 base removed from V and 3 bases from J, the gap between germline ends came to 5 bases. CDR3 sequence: CASSLLNYEQYF. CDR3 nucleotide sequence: TGTGCCAGCAGCTTGCTCAACTACGAGCAGTACTTC.

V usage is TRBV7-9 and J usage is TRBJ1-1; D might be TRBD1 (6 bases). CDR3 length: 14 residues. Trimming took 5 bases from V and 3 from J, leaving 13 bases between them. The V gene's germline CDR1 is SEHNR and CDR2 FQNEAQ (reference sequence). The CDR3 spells CASSLWRGDTEAFF. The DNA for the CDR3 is TGTGCCAGCAGCCTCTGGAGGGGGGACACTGAAGCTTTCTTT.